The clone carrying this T cell receptor delta chain qualifies as large. The antigen remains undetermined. In germline, CDR1 is TSWWSYY, CDR2 QGS. V was trimmed by 2 bases and J by 3 bases, leaving 19 bases between them. This CDR3 region has 18 residues. These data belong to a study of gammadelta T cells in human blood. Study-wide points: Microbial exposure reportedly appeared to drive polyclonal expansion of innate gamma-delta T cells right after birth.

TCRdb redid the clone calls on the RT-PCR reads with CATT. The sample holds about 1,800 delta-chain clones, about 6.5% seen once. The chain carries TRDV1 and TRDJ2; D is perhaps TRDD2 (6 bases). The sequence derives from a human fetus. Sequencing used non-Vgamma9Vdelta2 gamma-delta T cells from fetal blood. The CDR3, as DNA: TGTGCTCTTGGGGAAAATCCTTCCCCGTACTGGCTGACAGCACAACTCTTCTTT. Translating gives CALGENPSPYWLTAQLFF.